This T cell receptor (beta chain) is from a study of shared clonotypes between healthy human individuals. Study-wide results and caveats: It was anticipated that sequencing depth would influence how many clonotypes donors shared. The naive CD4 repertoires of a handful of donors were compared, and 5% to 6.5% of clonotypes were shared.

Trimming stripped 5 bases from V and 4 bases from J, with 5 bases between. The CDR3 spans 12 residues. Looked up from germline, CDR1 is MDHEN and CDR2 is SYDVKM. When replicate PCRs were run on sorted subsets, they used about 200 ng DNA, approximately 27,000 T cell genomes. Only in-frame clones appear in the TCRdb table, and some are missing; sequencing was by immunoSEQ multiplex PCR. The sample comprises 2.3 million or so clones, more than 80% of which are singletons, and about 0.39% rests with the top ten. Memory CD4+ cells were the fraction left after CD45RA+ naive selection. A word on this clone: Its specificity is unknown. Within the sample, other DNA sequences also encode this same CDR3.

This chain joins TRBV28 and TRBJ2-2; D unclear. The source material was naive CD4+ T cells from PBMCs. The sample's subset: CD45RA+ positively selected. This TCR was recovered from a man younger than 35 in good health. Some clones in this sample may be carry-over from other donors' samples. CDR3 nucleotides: TGTGCCAGCAGTCCAGTCACCGGGGAGCTGTTTTTT. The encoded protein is CASSPVTGELFF.